This TCR beta chain comes out of a study of T-cell reconstitution after alpha-beta-depleted transplantation in children. Researchers prepared the TCRbeta library using unique molecular identifiers, the study reports. TCRdb reprocessed the PCR reads via MiXCR and lists one record per CDR3 protein. The sample lists nearly 250,000 distinct CDR3 sequences, less than 9% occurring once. This clonotype has a handful of counts. The antigen is undetermined. Study-wide results and caveats: Newly produced T cells mostly provided counts and TCRbeta diversity after one year, as hyperexpanded clones declined. Where alpha-beta T cells came from about two months after transplant was reportedly several hundred expanded graft clones. The origin of high day-60 TCRbeta diversity in some patients lay in surviving recipient T cells and thymic progenitors.

The material sequenced was PBMCs, mostly from graft donor cells, taken 180 days after TCRalphabeta/CD19-depleted stem cell transplant. This receptor was taken from a male patient between 5 and 17 years old who had a stem cell transplant for acute lymphoblastic leukemia, so the T cells may come from the graft donor.

CDR3 DNA: TGCGCCAGCAGCCAAGAAGCGGGGACCATCCTTATGAACACTGAAGCTTTCTTT. Residues: CASSQEAGTILMNTEAFF. The chain carries TRBV4-3 and TRBJ1-1; weak D call: TRBD1 (5 bases). The CDR3 length is 18 residues. Deletions cut 0 bases from V and 0 bases from J, with 17 bases between. Germline CDR1 is LGHNA and CDR2 is YSLEER.